The present T cell receptor beta chain was sequenced within a study of regulatory T cells in long-lasting Graves disease. The CDR3 spans 15 residues. CDR1 and CDR2 (germline): SGHTA, FQGNSA. This clonotype occurred many times. The antigen remains undetermined. At one of its ends the junction is not consistent with the germline gene, which may arise from a read error. Documented time point: persistent/refractory GD, antithyroid drugs over 5 years with positive TRAb. PBMC-extracted RNA yielded the TCR library. Libraries of TCR beta came from iRepertoire HTBI primers plus Arm-PCR of CDR3 regions. TCRdb re-analysed the multiplex PCR reads in MiXCR, keeping a single row per CDR3 protein. The data contain under 500,000 distinct CDR3 sequences, around 20% of them singletons. Study-wide points: Persistent disease favored TRBV28, TRBJ1-2 and TRBJ2-5. Accuracy might have suffered from few samples. Among the persistent patients, 2,741 public clonotypes were shared, more than the approximately 970 shared among new patients. Persistent Graves' patients had lower TCR diversity than newly diagnosed ones.

The V and J genes are TRBV7-2 and TRBJ2-5, with D perhaps TRBD2 (6 bases). The TCR originated in a female donor with Graves disease. This specimen was peripheral blood mononuclear cells (PBMCs), taken when the disease was refractory, from a patient treated with antithyroid drugs. DNA for the CDR3: TGCGCCAGCAGCTTAGAGGCGGGGTACCAAGAGACCCAGTACTTC. Its protein is CASSLEAGYQETQYF.